The T cell receptor (beta chain) under discussion was sequenced for a study of T-cell memory formation after mild COVID-19. Worth noting for this clonotype: As yet, its antigen is unknown.

A single record per CDR3 protein comes from TCRdb applying MiXCR to the 5' RACE reads. The sample includes 250,000 to 350,000 distinct CDR3 sequences, roughly a fifth of them seen just once. CDR3 length: 17 residues. From germline, CDR1 is SGHRS and CDR2 YFSETQ. V trimming: 0 bases; J trimming: 4 bases; junction bases outside the gene matches: 12. Study-level findings and limits: The appearance of some responding clones in pre-infection memory suggested that cross-reactive memory joined. CD4/CD8 balance characterized clones contracting day 15 to 85, and CD4+ skew characterized later expanders.

The chain couples TRBV5-1 to TRBJ2-7, with 8 bases lining up with TRBD1. The receptor's source is a man between 18 and 29 years old who had mild COVID-19 (a few samples of this study predate the infection). Cell type and time point are not known. Source material: PBMCs or a T cell subset sorted from them (not recorded which). The CDR3, as DNA: TGCGCCAGCAGCTTGGGGCCCGTTGGACAGGGATTGTACGAGCAGTACTTC. Translated, it gives CASSLGPVGQGLYEQYF. The whole variable domain, filled in from reference TRBV5-1 and TRBJ2-7, reads KAGVTQTPRYLIKTRGQQVTLSCSPISGHRSVSWYQQTPGQGLQFLFEYFSETQRNKGNFPGRFSGRQFSNSRSEMNVSTLELGDSALYLCASSLGPVGQGLYEQYFGPGTRLTVT.